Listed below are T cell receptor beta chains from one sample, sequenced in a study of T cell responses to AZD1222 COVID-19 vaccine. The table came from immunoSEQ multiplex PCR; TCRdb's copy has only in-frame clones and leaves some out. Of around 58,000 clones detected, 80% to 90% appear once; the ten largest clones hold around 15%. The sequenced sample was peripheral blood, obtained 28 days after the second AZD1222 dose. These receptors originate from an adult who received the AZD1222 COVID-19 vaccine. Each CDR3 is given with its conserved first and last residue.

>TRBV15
CATSRDHGVGVYGYTF
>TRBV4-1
CASSQGRVGEKLFF
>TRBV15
CATSRDLVRGYSYEQYF
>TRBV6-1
CASSETGGPPLNEQFF
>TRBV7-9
CASSLSSRDYEQYF
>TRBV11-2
CASAQTGASGNTIYF
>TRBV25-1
CASSESDNTEAFF
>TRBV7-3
CASSLMGLQGEQFF
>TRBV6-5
CASSYSKGAGNTEAFF
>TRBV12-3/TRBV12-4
CASTQQQGEAFF
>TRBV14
CASSQDRRGRETQYF
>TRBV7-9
CAAGGTVMNTEAFF
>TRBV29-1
CSVTSGTRDTQYF
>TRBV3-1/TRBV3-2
CASSQLAGQETQYF
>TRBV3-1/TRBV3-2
CASSRRDTYEQYF
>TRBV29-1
CSVEGSAGELFF
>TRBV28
CASSSRGPEAFF
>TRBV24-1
CATSDLDSRETQYF
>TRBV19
CASTDLGTGNEKLFF
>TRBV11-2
CASSPVSNEQFF
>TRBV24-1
CATSDPGTGVYGYTF
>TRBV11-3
CASSRSGLDEEGTDTQYF
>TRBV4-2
CASSQEARAVDYGYTF
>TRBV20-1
CSASSRDEQYF
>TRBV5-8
CASSLGTGDFF
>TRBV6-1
CASSEQGGRNQPQHF
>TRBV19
CASRFSGGTGELFF
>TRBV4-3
CASSQDRTSGPQETQYF
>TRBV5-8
CASRTAANYGYTF
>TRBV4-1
CASSQDLWGDQPQHF
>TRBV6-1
CASSEAMGRVPPTNEQFF
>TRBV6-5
CASGRPGRQETQYF
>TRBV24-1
CATSESTGFYGYTF
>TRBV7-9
CASSSMVDQPQHF
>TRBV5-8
CASSLQGDEGLETQYF
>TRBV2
CASSELASGSNEQFF
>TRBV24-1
CATSAGTSGSHNEQFF
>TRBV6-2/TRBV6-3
CASSYSSQGGGTEAFF
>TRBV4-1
CASSQDVGLAGEASEQYF
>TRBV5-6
CASSFDRVTEAFF
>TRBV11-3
CASSSGLGVANTGELFF
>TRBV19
CASSIDRSGYYEQYF
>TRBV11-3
CASSFKGDSYGYTF
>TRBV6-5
CASKRTASTDTQYF
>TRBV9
CASSVEGVRGTEAFF
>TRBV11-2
CASSPGLGNEQFF
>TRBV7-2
CASSLALAGGSDTQYF
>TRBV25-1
CASSEYLEGEQFF
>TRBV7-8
CASSPRQGVVSNQPQHF
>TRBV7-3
CASSPERGTGYGYTF
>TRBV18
CASSLGASGNNEQFF
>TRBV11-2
CASSLALANYEQYF
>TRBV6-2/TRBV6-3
CASSYEQGRDEQYF